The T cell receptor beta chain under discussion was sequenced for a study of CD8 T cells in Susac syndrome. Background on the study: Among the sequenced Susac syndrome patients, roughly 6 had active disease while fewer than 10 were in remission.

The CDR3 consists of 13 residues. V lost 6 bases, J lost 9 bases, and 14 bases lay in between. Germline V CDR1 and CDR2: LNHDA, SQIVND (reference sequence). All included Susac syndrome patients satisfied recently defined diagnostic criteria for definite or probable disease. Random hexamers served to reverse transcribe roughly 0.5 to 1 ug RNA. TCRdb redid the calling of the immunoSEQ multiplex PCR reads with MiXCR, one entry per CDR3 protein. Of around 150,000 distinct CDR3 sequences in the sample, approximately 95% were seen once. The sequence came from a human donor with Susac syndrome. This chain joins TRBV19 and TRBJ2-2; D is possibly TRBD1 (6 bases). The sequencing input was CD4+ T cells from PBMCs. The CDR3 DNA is TGTGCCAGTAGCCGGCAGGGGAGCCGGGAGCTGTTTTTT. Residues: CASSRQGSRELFF. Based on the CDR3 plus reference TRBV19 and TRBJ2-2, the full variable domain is DGGITQSPKYLFRKEGQNVTLSCEQNLNHDAMYWYRQDPGQGLRLIYYSQIVNDFQKGDIAEGYSVSREKKESFPLTVTSAQKNPTAFYLCASSRQGSRELFFGEGSRLTVL.